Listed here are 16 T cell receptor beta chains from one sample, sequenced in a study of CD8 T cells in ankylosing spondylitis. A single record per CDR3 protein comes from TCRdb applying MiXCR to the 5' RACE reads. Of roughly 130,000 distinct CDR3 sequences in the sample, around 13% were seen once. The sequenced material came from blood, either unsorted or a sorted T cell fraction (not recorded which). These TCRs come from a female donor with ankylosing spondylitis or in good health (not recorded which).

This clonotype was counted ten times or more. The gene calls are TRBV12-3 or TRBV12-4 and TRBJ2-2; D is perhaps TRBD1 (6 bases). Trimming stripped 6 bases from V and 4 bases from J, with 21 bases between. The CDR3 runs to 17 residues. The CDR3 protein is CASRTGTLNTGTGELFF. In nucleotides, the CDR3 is TGTGCCAGCAGGACCGGGACACTGAACACGGGCACCGGGGAGCTGTTTTTT.

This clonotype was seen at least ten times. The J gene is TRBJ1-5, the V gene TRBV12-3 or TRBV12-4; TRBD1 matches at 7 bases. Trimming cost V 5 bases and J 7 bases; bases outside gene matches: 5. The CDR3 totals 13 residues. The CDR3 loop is CASSEGARQPQHF. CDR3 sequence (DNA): TGTGCCAGCAGTGAGGGGGCCAGGCAGCCCCAGCATTTT.

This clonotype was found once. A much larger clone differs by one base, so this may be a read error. CDR3 amino acids: CANSLDFINTGELFF. In DNA form, the CDR3 reads TGCGCCAACAGCTTGGACTTCATTAACACCGGGGAGCTGTTTTTT. The gene calls are TRBV5-1 and TRBJ2-2; maybe TRBD2 (5 bases). Per the germline V gene, CDR1 is SGHRS and CDR2 is YFSETQ. The CDR3 length is 15 residues.

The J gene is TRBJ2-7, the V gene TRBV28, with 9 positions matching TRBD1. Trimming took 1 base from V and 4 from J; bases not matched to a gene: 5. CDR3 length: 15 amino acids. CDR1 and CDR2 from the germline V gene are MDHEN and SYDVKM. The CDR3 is CASSLLGTGWYEQYF. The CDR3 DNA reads TGTGCCAGCAGTTTATTGGGGACAGGGTGGTACGAGCAGTACTTC. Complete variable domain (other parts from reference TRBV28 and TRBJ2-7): DVKVTQSSRYLVKRTGEKVFLECVQDMDHENMFWYRQDPGLGLRLIYFSYDVKMKEKGDIPEGYSVSREKKERFSLILESASTNQTSMYLCASSLLGTGWYEQYFGPGTRLTVT.

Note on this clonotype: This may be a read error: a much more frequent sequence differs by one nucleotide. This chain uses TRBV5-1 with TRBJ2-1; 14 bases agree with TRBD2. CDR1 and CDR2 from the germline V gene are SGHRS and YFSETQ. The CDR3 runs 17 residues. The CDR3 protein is CAGSFGSGTSGRNEQFF. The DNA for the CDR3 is TGCGCCGGCAGCTTTGGCTCCGGGACTAGCGGGAGAAATGAGCAGTTCTTC.

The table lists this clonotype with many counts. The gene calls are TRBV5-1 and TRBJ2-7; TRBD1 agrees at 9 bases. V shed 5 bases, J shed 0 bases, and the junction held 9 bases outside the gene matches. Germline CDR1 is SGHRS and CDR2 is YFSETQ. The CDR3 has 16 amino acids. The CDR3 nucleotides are TGCGCCAGCAGAGGGACAGGGTCCCTTTCCTCCTACGAGCAGTACTTC. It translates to CASRGTGSLSSYEQYF.

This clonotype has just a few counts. The CDR3: CATSDSGTGGQNNEQFF. DNA for the CDR3: TGTGCCACCAGTGACTCAGGGACAGGGGGCCAAAATAATGAGCAGTTCTTC. The gene calls are TRBV24-1 and TRBJ2-1, with 12 positions matching TRBD1. Germline loops: CDR1 KGHDR, CDR2 SFDVKD. The CDR3 has 17 amino acids. V dropped 4 bases and J dropped 7; count of bases not matched to a gene: 10.

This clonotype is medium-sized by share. The CDR3 coding sequence is TGTGCCAGCAGTTTAACCACCGGGACACCCCCAAGGCTGTTTTTT. This gives the protein CASSLTTGTPPRLFF. V gene TRBV12-3 or TRBV12-4 combines with J gene TRBJ2-2, with a tentative D call TRBD1 (6 bases). The CDR3 extends over 15 amino acids. Trimming stripped 2 bases from V and 13 bases from J, with 20 bases between.

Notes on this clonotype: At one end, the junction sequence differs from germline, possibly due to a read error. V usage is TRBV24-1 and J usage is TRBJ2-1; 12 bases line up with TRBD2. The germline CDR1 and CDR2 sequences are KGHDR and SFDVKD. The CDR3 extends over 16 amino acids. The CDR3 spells CTTSDRTSGNINEQFF. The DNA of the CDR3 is TGTACCACCAGTGATCGGACTAGCGGGAATATCAATGAGCAGTTCTTC.

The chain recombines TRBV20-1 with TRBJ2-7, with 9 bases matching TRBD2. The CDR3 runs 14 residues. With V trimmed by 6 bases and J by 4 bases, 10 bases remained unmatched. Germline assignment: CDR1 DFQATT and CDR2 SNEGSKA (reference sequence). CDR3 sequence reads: CSAVSRTSVYEQYF. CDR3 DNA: TGCAGTGCGGTGAGCAGGACTAGCGTTTACGAGCAGTACTTC.

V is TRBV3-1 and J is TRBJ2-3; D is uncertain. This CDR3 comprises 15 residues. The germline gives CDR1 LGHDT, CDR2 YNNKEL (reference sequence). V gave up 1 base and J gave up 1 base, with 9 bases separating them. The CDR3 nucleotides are TGTGCCAGCAGCCAAGTGGGGATTGGCACAGATACGCAGTATTTT. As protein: CASSQVGIGTDTQYF.

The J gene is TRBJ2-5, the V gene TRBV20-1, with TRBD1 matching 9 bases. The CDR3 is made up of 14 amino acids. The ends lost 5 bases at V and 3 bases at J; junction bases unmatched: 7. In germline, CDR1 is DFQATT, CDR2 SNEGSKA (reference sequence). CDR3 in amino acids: CSASPDRGEETQYF. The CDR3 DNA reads TGCAGTGCTTCCCCGGACAGGGGTGAAGAGACCCAGTACTTC.

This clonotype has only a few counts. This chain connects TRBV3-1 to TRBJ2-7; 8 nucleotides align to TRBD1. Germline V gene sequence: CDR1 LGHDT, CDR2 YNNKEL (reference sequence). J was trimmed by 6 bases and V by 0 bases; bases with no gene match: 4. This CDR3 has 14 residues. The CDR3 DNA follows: TGTGCCAGCAGCCAAGACCCCCAGGGGGCCGAGCAGTACTTC. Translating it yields CASSQDPQGAEQYF.

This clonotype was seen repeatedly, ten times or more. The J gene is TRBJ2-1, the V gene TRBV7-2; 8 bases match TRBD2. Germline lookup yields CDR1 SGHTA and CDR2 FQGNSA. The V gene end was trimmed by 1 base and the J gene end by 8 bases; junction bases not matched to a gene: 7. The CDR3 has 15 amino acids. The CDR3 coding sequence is TGTGCCAGCAGCTTAGTGGGGCGGGGGGTGGATGAGCAGTTCTTC. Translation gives CASSLVGRGVDEQFF.

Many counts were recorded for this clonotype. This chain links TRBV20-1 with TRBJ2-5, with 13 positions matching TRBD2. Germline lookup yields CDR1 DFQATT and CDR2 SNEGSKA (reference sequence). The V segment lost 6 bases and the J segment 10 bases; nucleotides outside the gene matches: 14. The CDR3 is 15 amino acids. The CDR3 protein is CSATSGTSGDKDQYF. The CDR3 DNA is TGCAGTGCCACATCTGGGACTAGCGGGGATAAGGACCAGTACTTC.

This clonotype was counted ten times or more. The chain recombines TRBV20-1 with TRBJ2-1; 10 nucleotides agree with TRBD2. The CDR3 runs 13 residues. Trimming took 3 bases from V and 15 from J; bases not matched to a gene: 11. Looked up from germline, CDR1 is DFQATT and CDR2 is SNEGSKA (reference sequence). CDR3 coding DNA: TGCAGTGCTAGGGAGAATCTAGCGGGAGATGGGTTCTTC. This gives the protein CSARENLAGDGFF.